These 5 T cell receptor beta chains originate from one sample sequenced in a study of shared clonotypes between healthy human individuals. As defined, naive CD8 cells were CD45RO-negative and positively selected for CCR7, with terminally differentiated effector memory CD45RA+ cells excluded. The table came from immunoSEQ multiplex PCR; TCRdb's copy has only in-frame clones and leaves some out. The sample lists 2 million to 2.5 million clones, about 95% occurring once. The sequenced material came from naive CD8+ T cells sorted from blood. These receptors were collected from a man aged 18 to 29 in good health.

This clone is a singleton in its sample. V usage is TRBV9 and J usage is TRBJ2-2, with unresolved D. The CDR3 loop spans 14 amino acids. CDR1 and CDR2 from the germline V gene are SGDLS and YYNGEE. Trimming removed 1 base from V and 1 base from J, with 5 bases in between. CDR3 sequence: CASSVSRNTGELFF. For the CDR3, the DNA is TGTGCCAGCAGCGTATCGAGGAACACCGGGGAGCTGTTTTTT.

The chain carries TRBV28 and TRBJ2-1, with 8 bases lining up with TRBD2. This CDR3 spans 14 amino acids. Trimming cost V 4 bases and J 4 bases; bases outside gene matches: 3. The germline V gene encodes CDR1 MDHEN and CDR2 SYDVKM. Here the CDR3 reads CASSWRGDYNEQFF. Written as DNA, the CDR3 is TGTGCCAGCAGTTGGCGGGGGGATTACAATGAGCAGTTCTTC.

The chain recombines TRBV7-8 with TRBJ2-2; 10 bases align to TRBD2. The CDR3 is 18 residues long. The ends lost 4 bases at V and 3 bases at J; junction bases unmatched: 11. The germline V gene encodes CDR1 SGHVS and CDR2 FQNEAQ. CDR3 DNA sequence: TGTGCCAGCAGCTATTCGGCTAGCGGGGGCCTATACACCGGGGAGCTGTTTTTT. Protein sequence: CASSYSASGGLYTGELFF.

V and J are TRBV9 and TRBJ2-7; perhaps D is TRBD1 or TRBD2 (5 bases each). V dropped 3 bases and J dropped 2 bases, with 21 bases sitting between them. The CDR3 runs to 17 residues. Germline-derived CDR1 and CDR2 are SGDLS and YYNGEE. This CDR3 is CASSATPAWGKTYEQYF. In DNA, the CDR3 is TGTGCCAGCAGCGCCACCCCCGCGTGGGGGAAGACCTACGAGCAGTACTTC.

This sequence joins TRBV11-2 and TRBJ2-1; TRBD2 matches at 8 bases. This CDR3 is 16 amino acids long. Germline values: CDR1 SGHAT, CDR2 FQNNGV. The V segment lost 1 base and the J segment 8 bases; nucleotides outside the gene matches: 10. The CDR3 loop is CASSLGAGLAGDEQFF. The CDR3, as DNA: TGTGCCAGCAGCTTAGGAGCAGGACTAGCCGGAGATGAGCAGTTCTTC.